Listed below are T cell receptor beta chains from one sample, sequenced in a study of beta chain features in type 1 diabetes. Assay used: immunoSEQ multiplex PCR; TCRdb lists only in-frame clones, some missing. The sample holds 600,000 to 700,000 clones; around an eighth are singletons and the top ten take more than 0.09%. Sequences were obtained from naive CD4+ T cells from blood. These receptors were collected from a man aged 30 to 39 with type 1 diabetes. Both conserved end residues are part of each CDR3. A D gene is named only where the DNA matches it firmly. Clone size appears in some rows only: once, few, many, or a class for an expanded clone.

j_call v_call d_call clone_size cdr3_nt cdr3_aa
TRBJ2-5 TRBV7-2 . few TGTGCCAGCAGCTTAGCGACACTTACTAGCCAAGAGACCCAGTACTTC CASSLATLTSQETQYF
TRBJ2-7 TRBV18 . . TGTGCCAGCTCACCACCCGGGGTTGGGCCCTACGAGCAGTACTTC CASSPPGVGPYEQYF
TRBJ1-5 TRBV18 . few TGTGCCAGCTCACCACCCCCAGGGTTACAGGGCAATCAGCCCCAGCATTTT CASSPPPGLQGNQPQHF
TRBJ2-3 TRBV2 TRBD2 . TGTGCCAGCAGCGGACTAGCGGGGGGGCCAGATACGCAGTATTTT CASSGLAGGPDTQYF
TRBJ1-2 TRBV5-4 TRBD1 few TGTGCCAGCAGCCTAAGACAGGGGGCTCACTATGGCTACACCTTC CASSLRQGAHYGYTF
TRBJ2-6 TRBV11-2 . few TGTGCCAGCAGCTTAGGACAGATCGCTGGGGCCAACGTCCTGACTTTC CASSLGQIAGANVLTF
TRBJ1-2 TRBV20-1 . few TGCAGTGCTTCCCCAGGAAGGGGCTACACCTTC CSASPGRGYTF
TRBJ1-2 TRBV10-3 . few TGTGCCATCAGTGAGACAGGCCCGAACTATGGCTACACCTTC CAISETGPNYGYTF
TRBJ1-1 TRBV7-2 . . TGTGCCAGCAGCTTAGAGGGGGACACTGAAGCTTTCTTT CASSLEGDTEAFF
TRBJ2-5 TRBV9 . . TGTGCCAGCAGCGTAGAGGGCGCGGAAGGGACCCAGTACTTC CASSVEGAEGTQYF
TRBJ2-6 TRBV18 TRBD1 . TGTGCCAGCTCATTACAGGGGGCTGGGGCCAACGTCCTGACTTTC CASSLQGAGANVLTF
TRBJ1-5 TRBV5-4 . few TGTGCCAGCAGCTTGGGAGGGACAATTAATCAGCCCCAGCATTTT CASSLGGTINQPQHF
TRBJ2-5 TRBV5-1 TRBD1 . TGCGCCAGCAGCCCGGGACAGGACCAAGAGACCCAGTACTTC CASSPGQDQETQYF
TRBJ1-2 TRBV4-2 TRBD1 . TGTGCCAGCAGCCCCGGGACAGGGGGACGTATGCATGGCTACACCTTC CASSPGTGGRMHGYTF
TRBJ2-3 TRBV7-7 . few TGTGCTAGCAGCTTCGGCCCAAGATTTGATACGCAGTATTTT CASSFGPRFDTQYF
TRBJ1-4 TRBV18 TRBD1 few TGTGCCAGCTCAGAGGACAGGAATAATGAAAAACTGTTTTTT CASSEDRNNEKLFF
TRBJ1-5 TRBV18 . . TGTGCCAGCTCACCGGACACCCGGCAGGACCAGCCCCAGCATTTT CASSPDTRQDQPQHF
TRBJ2-7 TRBV15 . . TGTGCCACCAGCAGAGCCGGCTACGAGCAGTACTTC CATSRAGYEQYF
TRBJ2-3 TRBV27 TRBD1 few TGTGCCAGCAGTCCGATACAGGGGGCGGATACGCAGTATTTT CASSPIQGADTQYF
TRBJ2-1 TRBV6-5 TRBD1 many TGTGCCAGCAGCTCCGGGACAGGCTCCTACAATGAGCAGTTCTTC CASSSGTGSYNEQFF
TRBJ2-5 TRBV5-1 TRBD1 . TGCGCCAGCAGCCAAGGGACAGAAGAGACCCAGTACTTC CASSQGTEETQYF
TRBJ2-2 TRBV4-3 . few TGCGCCAGCAGCCTCTTAGGGGATTTTGGGGAGCTGTTTTTT CASSLLGDFGELFF
TRBJ1-5 TRBV15 . . TGTGCCACCAGCAGAGATTGGGGAGGGCAGCATTTT CATSRDWGGQHF
TRBJ2-5 TRBV5-6 TRBD1 few TGTGCCAGCAAGAGGGACAGGGGGCTTGAGACCCAGTACTTC CASKRDRGLETQYF
TRBJ2-3 TRBV25-1 . few TGTGCCAGCAGGAGACAGCAGGTCACAGATACGCAGTATTTT CASRRQQVTDTQYF
TRBJ2-5 TRBV29-1 TRBD2 . TGCAGCGGCCAGGGGCGGGGGGGCTTAGAGACCCAGTACTTC CSGQGRGGLETQYF
TRBJ2-6 TRBV7-2 . . TGTGCCAGCAGCGTGGGCTCTGGGGCCAACGTCCTGACTTTC CASSVGSGANVLTF
TRBJ1-2 TRBV9 . . TGTGCCAGCAGCGTAGCTACGGGGTACTATGGCTACACCTTC CASSVATGYYGYTF
TRBJ1-2 TRBV5-1 . . TGCGCCAGCAGCTTTAACAGGGATGGCTACACCTTC CASSFNRDGYTF
TRBJ2-4 TRBV4-3 . . TGCGCCAGCAGCCAAGATTACAGAGCCAAAAACATTCAGTACTTC CASSQDYRAKNIQYF
TRBJ1-1 TRBV6-5 . few TGTGCCAGCAGTTACTCGGGACGAGCAAACACTGAAGCTTTCTTT CASSYSGRANTEAFF
TRBJ2-7 TRBV27 TRBD2 . TGTGCCAGCAGTAAACGCAAGCGGGGGGCCTACGAGCAGTACTTC CASSKRKRGAYEQYF
TRBJ1-5 TRBV29-1 . . TGCAGCGGCGCCTGGGGTAGAGGTCAGCCCCAGCATTTT CSGAWGRGQPQHF
TRBJ1-2 TRBV20-1 TRBD1 . TGCAGTGCCGGACAGGAATATGGCTACACCTTC CSAGQEYGYTF
TRBJ2-1 TRBV11-3 . . TGTGCCAGCAGCTTAGATGGTCGGGGTGAGCAGTTCTTC CASSLDGRGEQFF
TRBJ2-3 TRBV6-5 . once TGTGCCAGCAGTTACGGGGCGGGAAGCACAGATACGCAGTATTTT CASSYGAGSTDTQYF
TRBJ1-6 TRBV7-9 . . TGTGCCAGCAGCTTAGGCGGGACCATATCGGGGTCCTATAATTCACCCCTCCACTTT CASSLGGTISGSYNSPLHF
TRBJ2-7 TRBV4-3 . . TGCGCCAGCAGTAGAGAGCCCGGGCCCAACTACGAGCAGTACTTC CASSREPGPNYEQYF
TRBJ1-2 TRBV7-9 . few TGTGCCAGTGCCGCTAACTATGGCTACACCTTC CASAANYGYTF
TRBJ1-2 TRBV9 TRBD1 . TGTGCCAGCAGCGTACTTGGGACAGGGAGTTACTACACCTTC CASSVLGTGSYYTF
TRBJ1-3 TRBV7-9 TRBD1 few TGTGCCAGCAGCTTGGGACAGGGGGCGAGTGGAAACACCATATATTTT CASSLGQGASGNTIYF
TRBJ1-5 TRBV6-5 . . TGTGCCAGCAGTTACACACAGGGATGGAATCAGCCCCAGCATTTT CASSYTQGWNQPQHF
TRBJ2-2 TRBV6-5 TRBD2 . TGTGCCAGCAGTTACGGCAGCGGGGGGAGCGGGGAGCTGTTTTTT CASSYGSGGSGELFF
TRBJ2-1 TRBV27 . few TGTGCCAGCAGTTTAGAGAAGAGCTCCTACAATGAGCAGTTCTTC CASSLEKSSYNEQFF
TRBJ1-4 TRBV29-1 . few TGCAGCGCGGGGGGCGGGGACGGCGATGAAAAACTGTTTTTT CSAGGGDGDEKLFF
TRBJ1-1 TRBV4-2 . . TGTGCCAGCAGCCAGCCCCAGGGGTACACTGAAGCTTTCTTT CASSQPQGYTEAFF
TRBJ2-1 TRBV13 . few TGTGCCAGCAGCCTAGGGGTCGAGCAGTTCTTC CASSLGVEQFF
TRBJ2-6 TRBV11-2 TRBD1 . TGTGCCAGCACCGAACAGGGGGCTGGTGGGGCCAACGTCCTGACTTTC CASTEQGAGGANVLTF
TRBJ1-2 TRBV30 . . TGTGCCGGACAATTATCTGGGGTCGGTGGCTACACCTTC CAGQLSGVGGYTF
TRBJ1-6 TRBV7-2 . . TGTGCCAGCAGCAGGGGCGCGGAACGAACTTCACCCCTCCACTTT CASSRGAERTSPLHF
TRBJ2-6 TRBV9 . . TGTGCCAGCAGCCCCCTGGGCTCTGGGGCCAACGTCCTGACTTTC CASSPLGSGANVLTF
TRBJ2-2 TRBV25-1 . many TGTGCCAGTGAACTCCTTCCGGTTACCGGGGAGCTGTTTTTT CASELLPVTGELFF
TRBJ2-3 TRBV6-5 . . TGTGCCAGCAGGGGCGGAGGTTCGGGCACAGATACGCAGTATTTT CASRGGGSGTDTQYF
TRBJ1-5 TRBV28 . few TGTGCCAGCAGTTGGGGTCAGCCCCAGCATTTT CASSWGQPQHF
TRBJ2-1 TRBV5-4 . . TGTGCCAGCAGCCCGGCCGGGATCAATGAGCAGTTCTTC CASSPAGINEQFF
TRBJ1-5 TRBV10-3 TRBD1 . TGTGCCATCAGTGGGGGACAGAACAATCAGCCCCAGCATTTT CAISGGQNNQPQHF
TRBJ2-1 TRBV28 . few TGTGCCACCCTTAGCGTTTTTATGAACAATGAGCAGTTCTTC CATLSVFMNNEQFF
TRBJ2-1 TRBV7-9 TRBD2 . TGTGCCAGCAGCTTTCGGGTAGCGGGGGCTTACAATGAGCAGTTCTTC CASSFRVAGAYNEQFF
TRBJ2-7 TRBV29-1 TRBD2 . TGCAGCGTTTTCCTAGCGGGGTCTAAATCGGGGCCCCTTACCAGCTACGAGCAGTACTTC CSVFLAGSKSGPLTSYEQYF